This T cell receptor beta chain was captured by sequencing in a study of T-cell reconstitution after alpha-beta-depleted transplantation in children (dated by TCRdb to 2016 to 2018). Study-wide context: T-cell immune reconstitution after TCRalphabeta/CD19-depleted allogeneic hematopoietic cell transplantation in children was quantitatively tracked in the study by means of TCR repertoire profiling. Broader findings and caveats from the paper: In some patients, the high TCRbeta diversity seen at day 60 was put down to recipient T cells and intrathymic progenitors that had survived conditioning. Over the following months the frequencies of hyperexpanded clones went down, and after one year T-cell counts and TCRbeta diversity were mostly credited to newly produced T cells. The apparently early alphabetaT-cell count recovery about two months after transplant was reportedly dependent on only several hundred rapidly expanded clones derived from non-depleted graft cells.

There are many counts of this clonotype. The target of this receptor is not known. No much larger clone is present one base from it, and per-base qualities are unavailable. Taken from cysteine to phenylalanine, the CDR3 has 21 residues. CDR3 DNA is the only sequence kept; it has 63 bases, read in frame from the first base. According to the germline V gene, CDR1 reads KGHDR and CDR2 reads SFDVKD. Unmatched junction bases come to 22, with V trimmed by 4 bases and J by 4 bases. Library preparation used PCR. The reads were generated on an Illumina HiSeq 2500. TCR library preparation used molecular barcoding, with unique molecular identifiers applied to normalize quantification of the TCRbeta repertoire. The public sequencing data were trimmed at Q25 with fastp and processed into clonotypes with MiXCR by TCRdb, which kept only in-frame beta chains. Rows with one shared CDR3 protein collapse into an entry with the most common genes and DNA. This sample is represented by approximately 630,000 distinct CDR3 sequences; around 13% of them were singletons. The top ten clones comprise 0.79% of the sample.

What this sample's treatment or condition label stands for: allogeneic hematopoietic cell transplantation with graft depleted of TCRalphabeta T cells and CD19 B cells. Transplant recipients were children who received TCRalphabeta/CD19-depleted allogeneic hematopoietic cell grafts. The chain links TRBV24-1 with TRBJ2-1; TRBD2 aligns with 9 central bases. The sequencing here drew on PBMCs, taken before TCRalphabeta/CD19-depleted stem cell transplant. The clonotype comes from a girl aged 2 to 9 with congenital amegakaryocytic thrombocytopenia, due to receive a stem cell transplant. The CDR3 loop reads CATSDPGLGVTSGLGYNEQFF. In nucleotide form, the sequence is TGTGCCACCAGTGACCCGGGACTAGGGGTGACTAGCGGTCTAGGATACAATGAGCAGTTCTTC.